This T cell receptor beta chain was profiled in a study of blood T cell repertoires in COVID-19. TCRdb's copy holds only in-frame clones and misses some; the assay was immunoSEQ multiplex PCR. The sample has 200,000 to 250,000 clones, approximately 82% seen once. Sequenced input: peripheral blood. The TCR sequence derives from a woman of 80 years or more with acute or convalescent COVID-19.

In DNA, the CDR3 is TGTGCCAGCAGCCAAGCCGGCACAGCGGGCGCTACAGATACGCAGTATTTT. As protein: CASSQAGTAGATDTQYF. The chain has TRBV3-1 (or the pseudogene TRBV3-2) and TRBJ2-3; perhaps TRBD2 as D (6 bases). V lost 1 base and J 3 bases, leaving 17 bases between the germline ends. The CDR3 sequence is 17 residues long. CDR1 is LGHDT and CDR2 is YNNKEL in the germline V gene (reference sequence).